The 14 T cell receptor beta chains presented below share a single source sample, sequenced in a study of T cell repertoires in cytomegalovirus infection. Via MiXCR, TCRdb re-called the reads, giving one row per CDR3 protein. Among around 450,000 distinct CDR3 sequences listed, 11% were seen once. The sequencing input was PBMCs. These receptors were collected from a human donor in good health (CMV status not recorded). Some clones in this sample may be carry-over from other donors' samples.

At least ten counts were recorded for this clonotype. The junction differs from germline at one of its ends, possibly a read error. J is TRBJ1-6 and V is TRBV28; no firm D call. Germline assignment: CDR1 MDHEN and CDR2 SYDVKM. This CDR3 is 14 amino acids long. In nucleotides, the CDR3 is TGTGCCAGCAGTCAATACTCCAATAATTCACCCCTCCACTTT. This gives the protein CASSQYSNNSPLHF.

This clonotype was seen just once. This may be a read error: a much more frequent sequence differs by one nucleotide. CDR3 residues: CASGEGTGGYYGYTF. For the CDR3, the DNA is TGCGCCAGCGGCGAAGGGACAGGCGGGTACTATGGCTACACCTTC. V usage is TRBV5-1 and J usage is TRBJ1-2; 8 positions agree with TRBD1. From germline, CDR1 is SGHRS and CDR2 YFSETQ. The CDR3 extends over 15 amino acids. Losses at the gene ends were 7 bases for V and 3 bases for J; bases not matched to a gene: 11.

This clonotype was found a few times. V and J are TRBV7-3 and TRBJ2-1; D is unclear. The CDR3 loop spans 16 amino acids. V lost 6 bases to trimming and J lost 2 bases, with 17 bases between them. From germline, CDR1 is SGHTA and CDR2 FQGTGA. The CDR3 is CASSPSPNVAYNEQFF. CDR3 nucleotides: TGTGCCAGCAGTCCGTCCCCCAACGTCGCCTACAATGAGCAGTTCTTC.

In its sample, this clonotype was seen a few times. V gene TRBV18 combines with J gene TRBJ1-1; 7 nucleotides agree with TRBD1. The CDR3 length is 15 residues. Germline CDR1 is KGHSH and CDR2 is LQKENI. V dropped 2 bases and J dropped 3; count of bases not matched to a gene: 6. The CDR3 DNA sequence: TGTGCCAGCTCACCAACAGGGGCGCTGGACACTGAAGCTTTCTTT. It specifies CASSPTGALDTEAFF.

This rearrangement joins TRBV3-1 to TRBJ2-5; D not resolved. Trimming stripped 3 bases from V and 4 bases from J, with 15 bases between. The CDR3 consists of 15 residues. Germline CDR1 and CDR2: LGHDT and YNNKEL (reference sequence). The CDR3 coding sequence is TGTGCCAGCAGCCAGGGGAACCCGCTGGGAGAGACCCAGTACTTC. Protein product: CASSQGNPLGETQYF.

This clonotype came up a few times. This chain uses TRBV6-5 with TRBJ2-1; 10 bases line up with TRBD2. Per the germline V gene, CDR1 is MNHEY and CDR2 is SVGAGI. The ends lost 2 bases at V and 8 bases at J; junction bases unmatched: 6. CDR3 size: 15 residues. The CDR3 DNA reads as TGTGCCAGCAGTTACGGAGCGGGGGGGTTGGATGAGCAGTTCTTC. This sequence encodes CASSYGAGGLDEQFF.

In its sample, this clonotype was seen many times. V gene TRBV7-2 combines with J gene TRBJ2-5; 8 bases are a match to TRBD2. The CDR3 contains 15 residues. With V trimmed by 4 bases and J by 2 bases, 6 bases remained unmatched. Germline V lookup: CDR1 SGHTA, CDR2 FQGNSA. CDR3 nucleotide sequence: TGTGCCAGCAGCTCGGGACTAGGTCGGCAAGAGACCCAGTACTTC. It translates to CASSSGLGRQETQYF. The variable domain in full, completed from reference TRBV7-2 and TRBJ2-5, reads GAGVSQSPSNKVTEKGKDVELRCDPISGHTALYWYRQSLGQGLEFLIYFQGNSAPDKSGLPSDRFSAERTGGSVSTLTIQRTQQEDSAVYLCASSSGLGRQETQYFGPGTRLLVL.

There are many counts of this clonotype. The rearrangement uses TRBV7-9 and TRBJ2-1, with 11 bases that match TRBD2. CDR3 length: 16 residues. CDR1 and CDR2 from the germline V gene are SEHNR and FQNEAQ (reference sequence). With V trimmed by 5 bases and J by 1 base, 4 bases remained unmatched. As DNA, the CDR3 is TGTGCCAGCAGCCCCAGGACTAGCGGGTCCTACAATGAGCAGTTCTTC. Translated, it gives CASSPRTSGSYNEQFF.

The chain links TRBV7-2 to TRBJ1-2; D is unclear. Trimming cost V 3 bases and J 6 bases, with 17 bases left between them. The V gene's germline CDR1 is SGHTA and CDR2 FQGNSA. The CDR3 sequence is 15 residues long. The CDR3: CASSFGAPGIDGYTF. CDR3 nucleotides: TGTGCCAGCAGCTTCGGAGCCCCGGGAATCGATGGCTACACCTTC.

This clonotype appeared many times. This chain connects TRBV5-8 to TRBJ1-5, with D possibly matching TRBD1 (5 bases). Trimming pared 4 bases from V and 2 bases from J, leaving 13 bases between. The CDR3 loop spans 15 amino acids. From germline, CDR1 is SGHTS and CDR2 YDEGEE. In nucleotides, the CDR3 is TGTGCCAGCAGCATAGGGGACCATCGCAATCAGCCCCAGCATTTT. It is translated as CASSIGDHRNQPQHF.

This rearrangement joins TRBV7-9 to TRBJ2-1, with 13 bases aligning to TRBD2. Losses at the gene ends were 4 bases for V and 6 bases for J; bases not matched to a gene: 6. Germline V CDR1 and CDR2: SEHNR, FQNEAQ (reference sequence). This CDR3 has 16 amino acids. The CDR3 spells CASSSPGLAGVNEQFF. For the CDR3, the DNA is TGTGCCAGCAGCTCCCCCGGACTAGCGGGAGTCAATGAGCAGTTCTTC. Full variable domain (rest looked up from reference TRBV7-9 and TRBJ2-1): DTGVSQNPRHKITKRGQNVTFRCDPISEHNRLYWYRQTLGQGPEFLTYFQNEAQLEKSRLLSDRFSAERPKGSFSTLEIQRTEQGDSAMYLCASSSPGLAGVNEQFFGPGTRLTVL.

This clonotype occurred a few times. This chain connects TRBV20-1 to TRBJ1-1; 8 bases are shared with TRBD1. CDR1 and CDR2 (germline): DFQATT, SNEGSKA (reference sequence). Losses at the gene ends were 2 bases for V and 2 bases for J; bases not matched to a gene: 4. The CDR3 is made up of 14 amino acids. The CDR3 loop is CSARRQGSNTEAFF. The CDR3 bases are TGCAGTGCTAGACGACAGGGGTCTAACACTGAAGCTTTCTTT.

This chain joins TRBV11-2 and TRBJ1-2; unclear D gene. V shed 5 bases and J shed 6 bases, with 22 bases lying between them. The CDR3 has 16 residues. Germline CDR1 SGHAT, CDR2 FQNNGV. The DNA for the CDR3 is TGTGCCAGCAGCCCGGCGGGCGGCAGCGGGCTCAATGGCTACACCTTC. Translation gives CASSPAGGSGLNGYTF.

This chain joins TRBV20-1 and TRBJ1-1; D is possibly TRBD1 (5 bases). V was clipped by 6 bases and J by 1 base, with 6 bases between them. The CDR3 is 11 residues long. Looked up from germline, CDR1 is DFQATT and CDR2 is SNEGSKA (reference sequence). The CDR3, as DNA: TGCAGTGCAACAGGGAACACTGAAGCTTTCTTT. This sequence encodes CSATGNTEAFF.